The 22 T cell receptor beta chains below come from one sample, sequenced in a study of blood T cell repertoires in COVID-19. Repertoires were generated with immunoSEQ multiplex PCR, while TCRdb's copy carries only in-frame clones and drops some. The table records about 150,000 clones, 70% to 90% of them present only once. The sequenced material came from peripheral blood. These receptor sequences come from a woman between 65 and 79 years old with acute or convalescent COVID-19.

The V and J genes are TRBV29-1 and TRBJ2-1; TRBD2 matches 11 bases. Trimming at V came to 3 bases and at J to 6 bases, leaving 4 bases not matched to a gene. Germline CDR1 and CDR2: SQVTM and ANQGSEA. The CDR3 sequence is 14 residues long. The chain's CDR3 is CSVEGLAAANEQFF. The CDR3 nucleotides read TGCAGCGTTGAGGGACTAGCGGCCGCCAATGAGCAGTTCTTC.

V usage is TRBV27 and J usage is TRBJ1-2; 7 bases are a match to TRBD1. This CDR3 has 14 amino acids. Germline-derived CDR1 and CDR2 are MNHEY and SMNVEV (reference sequence). V lost 1 base, J lost 7 bases, and 6 bases stayed unmatched. For the CDR3, the DNA is TGTGCCAGCAGTTTATTGGAGGGGGCGGGTGGCTACACCTTC. Translation: CASSLLEGAGGYTF.

The chain uses TRBV4-3 and TRBJ1-1; TRBD1 matches 8 bases. Germline assignment: CDR1 LGHNA and CDR2 YSLEER. With 0 bases clipped from V and 5 bases from J, the junction kept 5 bases outside the gene matches. This CDR3 is built from 15 residues. CDR3 in DNA: TGCGCCAGCAGCCAAGATCAGGGGGCGCGAACTGAAGCTTTCTTT. Translating gives CASSQDQGARTEAFF.

This clone was detected only once. This chain links TRBV7-9 with TRBJ2-2; 10 bases map to TRBD1. CDR3 length: 16 amino acids. Germline loops: CDR1 SEHNR, CDR2 FQNEAQ (reference sequence). Germline trimming cut 5 bases from V and 5 bases from J; bases unmatched to any gene: 8. The CDR3 sequence is CASSEGDRGKTGELFF. CDR3 in DNA: TGTGCCAGCAGCGAGGGGGACAGGGGAAAGACCGGGGAGCTGTTTTTT.

The CDR3 DNA reads as TGTGCAAGTCGCTTAGTATCTCCCGACGAGCAGTACGTC. Its translation is CASRLVSPDEQYV. The genes are TRBV12-2 and TRBJ2-7; TRBD2, the table's D call, was not compared with the DNA. TRBV12-2 is labeled a pseudogene. This CDR3 is built from 13 residues.

This clone was seen just once. The chain has TRBV10-3 and TRBJ2-2; 10 bases agree with TRBD2. The CDR3 is made up of 15 amino acids. CDR1 and CDR2 (germline): ENHRY, SYGVKD. V lost 8 bases and J lost 1; bases outside the gene matches: 4. This CDR3 is CAIFASGGNTGELFF. The CDR3 DNA sequence: TGTGCCATCTTTGCTAGCGGGGGGAACACCGGGGAGCTGTTTTTT.

The genes are TRBV19 and TRBJ1-1; tentatively, D is TRBD1 (6 bases). The V gene lost 4 bases and the J gene lost 2 bases, with 20 bases spanning the gap. CDR1 LNHDA and CDR2 SQIVND come from the germline V gene (reference sequence). The CDR3 is made up of 17 amino acids. CDR3 loop: CASSTHPQWGLNTEAFF. The CDR3 DNA reads TGTGCCAGTAGTACCCACCCCCAGTGGGGGCTAAACACTGAAGCTTTCTTT. The whole variable domain, filled in from reference TRBV19 and TRBJ1-1, reads DGGITQSPKYLFRKEGQNVTLSCEQNLNHDAMYWYRQDPGQGLRLIYYSQIVNDFQKGDIAEGYSVSREKKESFPLTVTSAQKNPTAFYLCASSTHPQWGLNTEAFFGQGTRLTVV.

The chain employs TRBV5-5 and TRBJ1-2; 8 bases agree with TRBD1. With 3 bases clipped from V and 12 bases from J, the junction kept 16 bases outside the gene matches. The CDR3 contains 15 residues. CDR1 is SGHKS and CDR2 is YYEKEE in the germline V gene (reference sequence). The CDR3 coding sequence is TGTGCCAGCAGCTGGAGTCCAAGACAGGGGTTCTTCCACACCTTC. As protein: CASSWSPRQGFFHTF.

The J gene is TRBJ1-1, the V gene TRBV30; TRBD1 aligns across 7 bases. This CDR3 has 14 amino acids. Germline V gene sequence: CDR1 GTSNPN, CDR2 SVGIG (reference sequence). V dropped 4 bases and J dropped 5; count of bases not matched to a gene: 10. CDR3 in amino acids: CAWTGTARGTEAFF. CDR3 nucleotide sequence: TGTGCCTGGACCGGGACAGCTCGGGGGACTGAAGCTTTCTTT.

The chain links TRBV29-1 to TRBJ1-1; 7 bases are a match to TRBD1. Trimming removed 7 bases from V and 1 base from J; junction bases left unmatched: 3. The germline V gene has CDR1 SQVTM and CDR2 ANQGSEA. CDR3 size: 12 residues. The CDR3: CSAWTGNTEAFF. The CDR3 DNA is TGCAGCGCCTGGACAGGGAACACTGAAGCTTTCTTT.

The J gene is TRBJ2-5, the V gene TRBV11-2; no reliable D call. From germline, CDR1 is SGHAT and CDR2 FQNNGV. V lost 2 bases, J lost 5 bases, and 3 bases lay in between. This CDR3 is built from 11 residues. CDR3 loop: CASSLSETQYF. In nucleotides, the CDR3 is TGTGCCAGCAGCTTATCGGAGACCCAGTACTTC.

This clone was seen only once. The chain joins TRBV9 to TRBJ2-5, with a weak D call TRBD2 (6 bases). CDR3 length: 16 amino acids. Trimming removed 0 bases from V and 5 bases from J, with 17 bases in between. Germline V lookup: CDR1 SGDLS, CDR2 YYNGEE. DNA for the CDR3: TGTGCCAGCAGCGTAGCGTCGGGGGAAAGGCGGGAGACCCAGTACTTC. It is translated as CASSVASGERRETQYF.

J is TRBJ2-3 and V is TRBV7-2; D may be TRBD1 (6 bases). The CDR3 has 16 amino acids. Germline V gene data show CDR1 as SGHTA and CDR2 as FQGNSA. V was trimmed by 4 bases and J by 0 bases, leaving 14 bases between them. CDR3: CASSSTGTHSTDTQYF. CDR3 coding DNA: TGTGCCAGCAGCTCCACCGGGACACATAGCACAGATACGCAGTATTTT.

The chain is built from TRBV6-5 and TRBJ2-2, with a tentative D call TRBD1 (7 bases). Germline CDR1 is MNHEY and CDR2 is SVGAGI. The germline V and J ends were trimmed by 6 bases and 3 bases, with 14 bases remaining between them. The CDR3 length is 15 residues. CDR3 coding DNA: TGTGCCAGCAGCCTGGGCAGGGGGGACACCGGGGAGCTGTTTTTT. It is translated as CASSLGRGDTGELFF.

This clone was picked up one time. The genes are TRBV6-5 and TRBJ1-6; D might be TRBD1 (5 bases). CDR1 and CDR2 (germline): MNHEY, SVGAGI. V shed 4 bases and J shed 9 bases, with 7 bases lying between them. The CDR3 is 12 amino acids. The CDR3 spells CASSSQGSPLHF. CDR3 sequence (DNA): TGTGCCAGCAGTTCCCAGGGTTCACCCCTCCACTTT.

The genes are TRBV7-8 and TRBJ2-1; D unresolved. V lost 5 bases and J 14 bases, leaving 10 bases between the germline ends. Germline loops: CDR1 SGHVS, CDR2 FQNEAQ. This CDR3 comprises 10 residues. CDR3 nucleotide sequence: TGTGCCAGCAGCCAGAACCGGGAGTTCTTC. It codes for CASSQNREFF.

The chain couples TRBV5-1 to TRBJ2-3; 7 nucleotides line up with TRBD1. The trim removed 0 bases at V and 2 bases at J, leaving 6 bases unmatched. CDR1 is SGHRS and CDR2 is YFSETQ in the germline V gene. This CDR3 comprises 16 residues. CDR3 protein: CASSLAGQWHTDTQYF. The CDR3 nucleotides are TGCGCCAGCAGCTTGGCGGGACAGTGGCACACAGATACGCAGTATTTT.

This clone has more than one count but fewer than ten. The CDR3: CASSQRGQLTEKLFF. CDR3 nucleotide sequence: TGTGCCAGCAGCCAAAGAGGACAATTAACTGAAAAACTGTTTTTT. The V and J genes are TRBV3-1 (or the pseudogene TRBV3-2) and TRBJ1-4; TRBD1 might be the D (5 bases). V was cut by 2 bases and J by 7 bases, with 14 bases left in between. Germline CDR1 LGHDT, CDR2 YNNKEL (reference sequence). The CDR3 extends over 15 amino acids.

This clone occurred a few times. This chain joins TRBV10-3 and TRBJ2-3; maybe TRBD1 (6 bases). Trimming took off 2 bases at V and 2 bases at J, with 11 bases between the two ends. Germline CDR1 and CDR2: ENHRY and SYGVKD. This CDR3 has 15 amino acids. CDR3 bases: TGTGCCATCAGTGAGACAGGGCTTGACACAGATACGCAGTATTTT. It specifies CAISETGLDTDTQYF.

This chain links TRBV5-1 with TRBJ1-1; 10 bases line up with TRBD1. This CDR3 has 12 amino acids. The germline CDR1 and CDR2 sequences are SGHRS and YFSETQ. V was clipped by 4 bases and J by 8 bases; unmatched bases: 2. Here the CDR3 reads CASSGTGAEAFF. DNA for the CDR3: TGCGCCAGCAGCGGGACAGGGGCGGAAGCTTTCTTT. The variable domain in full, with the rest retrieved from reference TRBV5-1 and TRBJ1-1, is KAGVTQTPRYLIKTRGQQVTLSCSPISGHRSVSWYQQTPGQGLQFLFEYFSETQRNKGNFPGRFSGRQFSNSRSEMNVSTLELGDSALYLCASSGTGAEAFFGQGTRLTVV.

This chain joins TRBV7-2 and TRBJ1-4, with 7 nucleotides matching TRBD1. V lost 3 bases to trimming and J lost 2 bases; unmatched junction nucleotides: 6. Per germline, CDR1 SGHTA and CDR2 FQGNSA. CDR3 length: 16 amino acids. As DNA, the CDR3 is TGTGCCAGCAGCTTGGCACCAGGGGGGACTAATGAAAAACTGTTTTTT. It encodes CASSLAPGGTNEKLFF.

V usage is TRBV6-6 and J usage is TRBJ1-2, with a tentative D call TRBD1 (5 bases). CDR3 size: 12 residues. Germline assignment: CDR1 MNHNY and CDR2 SVGAGI (reference sequence). Trimming left V 7 bases short and J 8 bases short, with 14 bases between. CDR3 bases: TGTGCCAGCACCCCAGGGCGCTGGGGCTACACCTTC. Its protein is CASTPGRWGYTF.